Listed here are 27 T cell receptor beta chains from one sample, sequenced in a study of cytomegalovirus exposure and HLA in healthy donors. This PCR relied on a set of 60 Vbeta primers and 13 Jbeta primers. Measured with immunoSEQ multiplex PCR; TCRdb has only the in-frame clones, and not every one. This table has about 180,000 clones, 75% to 85% appearing once. Specimen: PBMCs. These receptors all come from a woman aged 25 to 45 in good health and CMV-seropositive.

The CDR3: CASSSVPLVVNEQFF. The CDR3, as DNA: TGTGCCAGCAGCTCCGTACCCCTAGTCGTCAATGAGCAGTTCTTC. The genes are TRBV7-8 and TRBJ2-1; D is unclear. V lost 4 bases and J lost 6, with 16 bases in between. The CDR3 contains 15 residues. Per the germline V gene, CDR1 is SGHVS and CDR2 is FQNEAQ. Combining the CDR3 with reference TRBV7-8 and TRBJ2-1 gives the whole variable domain GAGVSQSPRYKVAKRGQDVALRCDPISGHVSLFWYQQALGQGPEFLTYFQNEAQLDKSGLPSDRFFAERPEGSVSTLKIQRTQQEDSAVYLCASSSVPLVVNEQFFGPGTRLTVL.

This clone was seen more than once but under ten times. The chain uses TRBV27 and TRBJ1-2; TRBD1 is a possible D gene (6 bases). The germline gives CDR1 MNHEY, CDR2 SMNVEV (reference sequence). V gave up 1 base and J gave up 4 bases, with 13 bases separating them. The CDR3 is 15 amino acids. The CDR3 region is CASSLLGQGIYGYTF. DNA for the CDR3: TGTGCCAGCAGTTTATTGGGGCAGGGGATCTATGGCTACACCTTC.

This clone turned up a few times. This chain connects TRBV5-4 to TRBJ2-2; 8 nucleotides align to TRBD2. Germline V lookup: CDR1 SGHNT, CDR2 YYREEE (reference sequence). The ends lost 4 bases at V and 1 base at J; junction bases unmatched: 6. CDR3 size: 16 residues. In DNA, the CDR3 is TGTGCCAGCAGCCGGGGACTAGAGGTGAACACCGGGGAGCTGTTTTTT. It codes for CASSRGLEVNTGELFF.

The CDR3 region has the DNA TGTGCCAGCAGCCCTGACTCAATGAACACCGGGGAGCTGTTTTTT. The encoded protein is CASSPDSMNTGELFF. The chain uses TRBV5-4 and TRBJ2-2; no clear D gene. Germline CDR1 and CDR2: SGHNT and YYREEE (reference sequence). The CDR3 has 15 residues. The V gene lost 4 bases and the J gene lost 1 base, with 11 bases spanning the gap. The whole variable domain, remainder taken from reference TRBV5-4 and TRBJ2-2, is ETGVTQSPTHLIKTRGQQVTLRCSSQSGHNTVSWYQQALGQGPQFIFQYYREEENGRGNFPPRFSGLQFPNYSSELNVNALELDDSALYLCASSPDSMNTGELFFGEGSRLTVL.

The chain has TRBV10-3 and TRBJ2-7, with TRBD1 matching 8 bases. CDR1 and CDR2 from the germline V gene are ENHRY and SYGVKD. This CDR3 region has 15 residues. V was pared by 5 bases and J by 4 bases, with 10 bases of the junction left unmatched. The CDR3 sequence is CAISSMDRAPYEQYF. As DNA, the CDR3 is TGTGCCATCAGTTCAATGGACAGGGCCCCTTACGAGCAGTACTTC.

V usage is TRBV2 and J usage is TRBJ2-1, with 10 bases identical to TRBD2. Germline V lookup: CDR1 SNHLY, CDR2 FYNNEI. The CDR3 has 15 residues. V shed 4 bases, J shed 2 bases, and the junction held 2 bases outside the gene matches. The CDR3 DNA is TGTGCCAGCAGTGCACTAGCGGGGCCCTACAATGAGCAGTTCTTC. Its translation: CASSALAGPYNEQFF. Using reference TRBV2 and TRBJ2-1 for the parts outside the CDR3, the full variable domain is EPEVTQTPSHQVTQMGQEVILRCVPISNHLYFYWYRQILGQKVEFLVSFYNNEISEKSEIFDDQFSVERPDGSNFTLKIRSTKLEDSAMYFCASSALAGPYNEQFFGPGTRLTVL.

The chain recombines TRBV11-3 with TRBJ2-2, with TRBD1 identical over 10 bases. The CDR3 sequence is 15 residues long. In germline, CDR1 is SGHNT, CDR2 YENEEA. The junction had 3 bases not matched to a gene; V was cut back by 3 bases and J by 5 bases. In DNA, the CDR3 is TGTGCCAGCAGCTTTTCGGGACAGGGGACCGGGGAGCTGTTTTTT. Its protein is CASSFSGQGTGELFF.

The chain links TRBV29-1 to TRBJ2-7; D is perhaps TRBD1 (5 bases). V dropped 5 bases and J dropped 4 bases, with 9 bases sitting between them. This CDR3 spans 11 amino acids. Per germline, CDR1 SQVTM and CDR2 ANQGSEA. CDR3 region: CSVTGSYEQYF. DNA of the CDR3: TGCAGCGTTACAGGATCATACGAGCAGTACTTC.

This chain uses TRBV9 with TRBJ2-5, with 9 nucleotides matching TRBD2. Germline CDR1 is SGDLS and CDR2 is YYNGEE. The CDR3 sequence is 16 residues long. V shed 0 bases and J 5 bases; nucleotides not matched to a gene: 8. The CDR3 loop is CASSVGIAGDGETQYF. As DNA, the CDR3 is TGTGCCAGCAGCGTAGGTATAGCGGGAGACGGGGAGACCCAGTACTTC.

This clone has only one observation. The chain carries TRBV11-1 and TRBJ2-7; D might be TRBD1 (6 bases). Germline V gives CDR1 SGHAT, CDR2 FQDESV (reference sequence). The CDR3 is 15 residues long. Between the trimmed V and J ends, which lost 5 bases and 2 bases, there was a span of 16 bases. The chain's CDR3 is CASSVGTLGPYEQYF. Here the CDR3 DNA reads TGTGCCAGCAGCGTTGGGACACTTGGTCCCTACGAGCAGTACTTC.

The sample holds a few counts of this clone. The chain links TRBV7-9 to TRBJ2-5; D unresolved. Trimming stripped 6 bases from V and 2 bases from J, with 10 bases between. Germline V gene data show CDR1 as SEHNR and CDR2 as FQNEAQ (reference sequence). This CDR3 contains 13 residues. The CDR3 loop is CASRPDLQETQYF. The CDR3, as DNA: TGTGCCAGCAGACCCGACTTACAAGAGACCCAGTACTTC.

The CDR3 region is CASSLYTGVETQYF. The DNA for the CDR3 is TGCGCCAGCAGCTTGTATACAGGGGTGGAGACCCAGTACTTC. This chain joins TRBV5-1 and TRBJ2-5; 7 bases map to TRBD1. CDR3 size: 14 residues. Germline V gives CDR1 SGHRS, CDR2 YFSETQ. The V segment lost 1 base and the J segment 5 bases; nucleotides outside the gene matches: 5.

The table lists this clone with a few counts. The CDR3 here is CASSLRQALTGANVLTF. CDR3 DNA sequence: TGCGCCAGCAGCCTCCGACAGGCGCTAACTGGGGCCAACGTCCTGACTTTC. V gene TRBV5-1 combines with J gene TRBJ2-6, with a tentative D call TRBD1 (6 bases). The CDR3 is 17 amino acids. Trimming took 4 bases from V and 2 from J, leaving 16 bases between them. Germline assignment: CDR1 SGHRS and CDR2 YFSETQ.

The chain uses TRBV7-9 and TRBJ2-2; TRBD2 agrees at 8 bases. Germline V gene sequence: CDR1 SEHNR, CDR2 FQNEAQ (reference sequence). With V trimmed by 8 bases and J by 0 bases, 17 bases remained unmatched. CDR3 length: 19 residues. The CDR3 protein is CASGRTLQRGPSNTGELFF. In DNA form, the CDR3 reads TGTGCCAGCGGACGGACTCTCCAGCGGGGGCCCTCGAACACCGGGGAGCTGTTTTTT.

This clone was seen a single time. V usage is TRBV5-1 and J usage is TRBJ2-2, with 7 bases aligning to TRBD2. V lost 0 bases and J lost 5; bases outside the gene matches: 10. Germline CDR1 reads SGHRS; CDR2 reads YFSETQ. This CDR3 spans 17 amino acids. CDR3 nucleotides: TGCGCCAGCAGCTTGGCTTCGAGCGGGGAGGGTACCGGGGAGCTGTTTTTT. This encodes CASSLASSGEGTGELFF.

V and J are TRBV12-5 and TRBJ1-1, with TRBD1 matching over 9 bases. Germline V gene sequence: CDR1 LGHNT, CDR2 FRNRAP. The CDR3 contains 13 residues. With 9 bases clipped from V and 7 bases from J, the junction kept 9 bases outside the gene matches. The CDR3 DNA reads as TGTGCTAGCGGACAGGGGATCGTAGGTGAAGCTTTCTTT. Protein product: CASGQGIVGEAFF.

The gene calls are TRBV6-5 and TRBJ1-2; D is uncertain. CDR1 is MNHEY and CDR2 is SVGAGI in the germline V gene. Trimming stripped 2 bases from V and 7 bases from J, with 14 bases between. The CDR3 has 14 amino acids. The CDR3 reads CASSYINDRGGYTF. The CDR3 DNA follows: TGTGCCAGCAGTTACATTAACGACCGGGGTGGCTACACCTTC.

The rearrangement joins TRBV6-5 to TRBJ1-2; weak D call: TRBD1 (6 bases). V lost 4 bases, J lost 8 bases, and 23 bases lay in between. CDR1 and CDR2 from the germline V gene are MNHEY and SVGAGI. The CDR3 loop spans 16 amino acids. CDR3 sequence: CASSSRLRTESAGYTF. CDR3 DNA sequence: TGTGCCAGCAGTTCCAGACTAAGGACAGAAAGTGCGGGCTACACCTTC.

V usage is TRBV20-1 and J usage is TRBJ2-1; TRBD2 is a possible D gene (5 bases). Germline values: CDR1 DFQATT, CDR2 SNEGSKA (reference sequence). This CDR3 is 11 amino acids long. CDR3 sequence (DNA): TGCAGCCACGGGATAAACAATGAGCAGTTCTTC. Amino acid sequence: CSHGINNEQFF.

This clone was recorded once. The J gene is TRBJ1-1, the V gene TRBV28; D is uncertain. The CDR3 length is 12 residues. V dropped 4 bases and J dropped 0 bases, with 3 bases sitting between them. The germline CDR1 and CDR2 sequences are MDHEN and SYDVKM. For the CDR3, the DNA is TGTGCCAGCAGTTCAGTGAACACTGAAGCTTTCTTT. Translating it yields CASSSVNTEAFF. The full variable domain, in which reference TRBV28 and TRBJ1-1 provide the parts outside the CDR3, is DVKVTQSSRYLVKRTGEKVFLECVQDMDHENMFWYRQDPGLGLRLIYFSYDVKMKEKGDIPEGYSVSREKKERFSLILESASTNQTSMYLCASSSVNTEAFFGQGTRLTVV.

The chain recombines TRBV4-1 with TRBJ1-1, with 7 bases lining up with TRBD1. The germline V gene has CDR1 MGHRA and CDR2 YSYEKL. V trimming: 1 base; J trimming: 6 bases; junction bases outside the gene matches: 8. The CDR3 covers 15 residues. CDR3: CASSQVIGGNPEAFF. CDR3 in DNA: TGCGCCAGCAGCCAAGTGATAGGGGGCAACCCTGAAGCTTTCTTT.

This chain joins TRBV28 and TRBJ2-1, with a weak D call TRBD2 (6 bases). The CDR3 has 16 residues. Germline CDR1 reads MDHEN; CDR2 reads SYDVKM. The germline V and J ends were trimmed by 5 bases and 7 bases, with 21 bases remaining between them. The CDR3 bases are TGTGCCAGCAGTCCGTTAGCGGACCGCTGGTTGAATGAGCAGTTCTTC. Residues: CASSPLADRWLNEQFF.

The V call is TRBV6-5, the J call TRBJ1-5, with D unresolved. The germline V gene encodes CDR1 MNHEY and CDR2 SVGAGI. The CDR3 loop spans 14 amino acids. Trimming shortened V by 6 bases and J by 4 bases, and 13 bases separated the two germline ends. The CDR3 DNA is TGTGCCAGCAGGCAAGAGAGAGGGAATCAGCCCCAGCATTTT. Amino acid sequence: CASRQERGNQPQHF.

V usage is TRBV20-1 and J usage is TRBJ2-7, with D perhaps matching TRBD1 (6 bases). Trimming cost V 5 bases and J 6 bases, with 11 bases left between them. Germline V gives CDR1 DFQATT, CDR2 SNEGSKA (reference sequence). There are 11 residues in the CDR3. In DNA form, the CDR3 reads TGCAGTGCTTCACAGGGTTCCGAGCAGTACTTC. This codes for CSASQGSEQYF.

This clone showed up many times. The chain has TRBV6-1 and TRBJ2-7; 8 positions agree with TRBD2. Germline loops: CDR1 MNHNS, CDR2 SASEGT. Trimming took 2 bases from V and 0 from J; bases not matched to a gene: 6. This CDR3 region has 16 residues. The CDR3 nucleotides are TGTGCCAGCAGTGAACGGGTTAGCGGGATCTCCTACGAGCAGTACTTC. Translation gives CASSERVSGISYEQYF.

The chain is built from TRBV28 and TRBJ2-3, with 14 bases identical to TRBD2. Germline V lookup: CDR1 MDHEN, CDR2 SYDVKM. The CDR3 length is 16 residues. J gave up 4 bases and V 4 bases, and 4 bases lay outside the gene matches. This CDR3 reads CASSSQTSGRADTQYF. The CDR3 DNA reads TGTGCCAGCAGTTCCCAGACTAGCGGGAGGGCAGATACGCAGTATTTT. The whole variable domain, filled in from reference TRBV28 and TRBJ2-3, reads DVKVTQSSRYLVKRTGEKVFLECVQDMDHENMFWYRQDPGLGLRLIYFSYDVKMKEKGDIPEGYSVSREKKERFSLILESASTNQTSMYLCASSSQTSGRADTQYFGPGTRLTVL.

This clone was observed a handful of times. The chain uses TRBV27 and TRBJ2-1; 7 nucleotides line up with TRBD2. The V gene end was trimmed by 9 bases and the J gene end by 3 bases; junction bases not matched to a gene: 8. This CDR3 has 14 amino acids. Germline V gives CDR1 MNHEY, CDR2 SMNVEV (reference sequence). CDR3 sequence: CASLTSGDYNEQFF. The CDR3 nucleotides read TGTGCCAGTTTAACCAGCGGGGACTACAATGAGCAGTTCTTC.